These T cell receptor beta chains were read from a single sample in a study of blood T cell repertoires in COVID-19. Using immunoSEQ multiplex PCR, the repertoire was profiled, and TCRdb retains in-frame clones only, with some absent. Of 95,000 to 150,000 clones in the sample, under 90% are singletons; the top ten hold approximately 4.9%. The sequenced material came from peripheral blood. The receptors shown here come from a woman in her seventies with acute or convalescent COVID-19. Each CDR3 is given with its conserved first and last residue. A D gene is named only where the DNA matches it firmly. Clone size is given for some rows only: seen once, a few or many times, or a class if the clone is expanded.

cdr3_aa cdr3_nt j_call v_call d_call clone_size
CAWSEAETQYF TGTGCCTGGAGTGAAGCGGAGACCCAGTACTTC TRBJ2-5 TRBV30 NA NA
CASSPRRGEIYNEQFF TGTGCCAGCTCACCAAGGCGGGGGGAAATCTACAATGAGCAGTTCTTC TRBJ2-1 TRBV18 TRBD2 NA
CAISSNGLSSYNEQFF TGTGCCATCAGCTCGAACGGACTCAGCTCCTACAATGAGCAGTTCTTC TRBJ2-1 TRBV10-3 NA NA
CASSHEGESTEAFF TGTGCCAGCAGCCACGAGGGGGAGAGCACTGAAGCTTTCTTT TRBJ1-1 TRBV11-3 NA NA
CASSEAFGGVRYTQYF TGTGCCAGCAGTGAAGCGTTTGGCGGGGTCCGATATACGCAGTATTTT TRBJ2-3 TRBV2 NA NA
CASSLGGAGVMETQYF TGTGCCAGCAGCCTGGGCGGGGCTGGTGTCATGGAGACCCAGTACTTC TRBJ2-5 TRBV3-1/TRBV3-2 NA NA
CASSEGQGRHGYTF TGTGCCAGCAGTGAGGGACAGGGGCGTCATGGCTACACCTTC TRBJ1-2 TRBV6-1 TRBD1 NA
CASSIFGGNTEAFF TGTGCCAGTAGTATTTTTGGCGGGAACACTGAAGCTTTCTTT TRBJ1-1 TRBV19 NA NA
CASSWTGQGKKEAFF TGTGCCAGCAGCTGGACGGGACAGGGGAAAAAAGAAGCTTTCTTT TRBJ1-1 TRBV7-8 TRBD1 NA
CSADEGFEQFF TGCAGTGCGGACGAGGGATTTGAGCAGTTCTTC TRBJ2-1 TRBV20-1 NA NA
CASRETGDAGYTF TGTGCCAGCAGGGAGACAGGCGATGCTGGCTACACCTTC TRBJ1-2 TRBV6-5 NA few
CASSLGRGAFSPLHF TGTGCCAGCAGCTTAGGCCGGGGGGCGTTTTCACCCCTCCACTTT TRBJ1-6 TRBV13 NA NA
CATSPDRTNEKLFF TGTGCCACCAGCCCGGACAGAACTAATGAAAAACTGTTTTTT TRBJ1-4 TRBV15 NA NA
CASSYQSGFYGYTF TGTGCCAGCAGTTATCAGTCGGGTTTCTATGGCTACACCTTC TRBJ1-2 TRBV6-5 NA NA
CASSPQTGPEYF TGTGCCAGCTCACCACAGACAGGGCCTGAATATTTT TRBJ1-3 TRBV18 TRBD1 NA
CAWSYLMNTEAFF TGTGCCTGGAGTTACTTGATGAACACTGAAGCTTTCTTT TRBJ1-1 TRBV30 NA NA
CAWRLGRGNNQPQHF TGTGCCTGGAGACTGGGCAGGGGAAACAATCAGCCCCAGCATTTT TRBJ1-5 TRBV30 NA NA
CASSQAENTEAFF TGTGCCAGCAGCCAGGCTGAGAACACTGAAGCTTTCTTT TRBJ1-1 TRBV3-1/TRBV3-2 NA NA
CASSEEDRAWLFF TGTGCCAGCAGTGAAGAGGACAGGGCTTGGCTGTTTTTT TRBJ1-4 TRBV2 TRBD1 NA
CASRQTGGQINYGYTF TGTGCCAGCAGGCAAACAGGGGGCCAAATTAACTATGGCTACACCTTC TRBJ1-2 TRBV6-6 TRBD1 once
CASSHGARRNTGELFF TGCGCCAGCAGCCATGGGGCCCGGAGGAACACCGGGGAGCTGTTTTTT TRBJ2-2 TRBV4-1 NA NA
CASSEWAGLYNSPLHF TGTGCCAGCAGTGAATGGGCGGGACTATATAATTCACCCCTCCACTTT TRBJ1-6 TRBV2 NA NA
CASSYLGIPLTGELFF TGTGCCAGCAGTTATCTCGGTATCCCCCTCACCGGGGAGCTGTTTTTT TRBJ2-2 TRBV6-2/TRBV6-3 NA NA
CAWSVGARNTEAFF TGTGCCTGGAGTGTGGGGGCCCGGAACACTGAAGCTTTCTTT TRBJ1-1 TRBV30 NA once
CASSFGRVWAFF TGTGCCAGCAGTTTTGGGAGGGTTTGGGCTTTCTTT TRBJ1-1 TRBV12-3/TRBV12-4 NA few
CASSPGGPYGYTF TGTGCCAGTAGCCCAGGGGGGCCCTATGGCTACACCTTC TRBJ1-2 TRBV19 TRBD1 NA
CASSVGQNQPQHF TGTGCCAGCAGCGTGGGACAAAATCAGCCCCAGCATTTT TRBJ1-5 TRBV3-1/TRBV3-2 NA NA
CASSWDRGTTGELFF TGTGCCAGCAGCTGGGACAGGGGGACCACCGGGGAGCTGTTTTTT TRBJ2-2 TRBV11-3 TRBD1 once
CASSVWLAGGQEQFF TGTGCCAGCAGTGTATGGCTAGCGGGGGGGCAGGAGCAGTTCTTC TRBJ2-1 TRBV2 TRBD2 NA
CASSFGTGGPNEKLFF TGTGCCAGCAGTTTCGGGACAGGGGGCCCTAATGAAAAACTGTTTTTT TRBJ1-4 TRBV6-5 TRBD1 NA
CATSDRGNEQFF TGTGCCACCAGTGATCGAGGTAATGAGCAGTTCTTC TRBJ2-1 TRBV24-1 NA NA
CASSHRDSENSPLHF TGTGCCAGCAGCCACCGGGACAGCGAGAATTCACCCCTCCACTTT TRBJ1-6 TRBV3-1/TRBV3-2 TRBD1 NA
CASSPGPWGAQYF TGTGCCAGCAGCCCCGGCCCCTGGGGAGCCCAGTACTTC TRBJ2-5 TRBV12-3/TRBV12-4 NA NA
CASQNMRFRGLDTGELFF TGTGCCAGTCAAAATATGCGCTTTAGGGGGCTCGACACCGGGGAGCTGTTTTTT TRBJ2-2 TRBV7-8 TRBD1 NA
CASSLVGGTGGNYGYTF TGTGCCAGCAGCTTAGTGGGTGGGACAGGGGGAAACTATGGCTACACCTTC TRBJ1-2 TRBV7-2 TRBD1 once
CASSLLSRDTQYF TGTGCCAGCAGCTTGCTGTCTAGAGATACGCAGTATTTT TRBJ2-3 TRBV5-5 NA NA
CASSLASYNEQFF TGTGCCAGCAGCTTAGCGTCGTACAATGAGCAGTTCTTC TRBJ2-1 TRBV11-2 NA few
CASTPSGRWSQPQHF TGTGCCAGCACCCCTTCGGGTCGGTGGAGTCAGCCCCAGCATTTT TRBJ1-5 TRBV6-2/TRBV6-3 NA NA
CATSGGSNTGELFF TGTGCCACCAGTGGTGGCAGTAACACCGGGGAGCTGTTTTTT TRBJ2-2 TRBV24-1 NA NA
CASDWGATTDTEAFF TGTGCTAGCGACTGGGGAGCAACAACCGACACTGAAGCTTTCTTT TRBJ1-1 TRBV12-5 NA NA
CASSSPRDSEKLFF TGTGCCAGCAGCTCCCCCCGGGACAGCGAAAAACTGTTTTTT TRBJ1-4 TRBV11-2 TRBD1 NA
CSVSIQGSNEQFF TGCAGCGTTAGTATACAGGGGTCGAATGAGCAGTTCTTC TRBJ2-1 TRBV29-1 TRBD1 NA
CASSYSNFEGYTF TGTGCCAGCAGTTACTCGAACTTCGAAGGCTACACCTTC TRBJ1-2 TRBV6-5 NA NA
CASGHGQGTEAFF TGTGCCAGCGGCCACGGGCAGGGCACTGAAGCTTTCTTT TRBJ1-1 TRBV11-3 NA once
CASSLTSGKYNEQFF TGTGCCAGCAGCCTGACGTCGGGTAAATACAATGAGCAGTTCTTC TRBJ2-1 TRBV7-2 NA NA
CASNHRERNTEAFF TGCGCCAGCAATCACAGGGAAAGAAACACTGAAGCTTTCTTT TRBJ1-1 TRBV10-2 NA NA
CASSRQKPGWTANTEAFF TGTGCCAGCAGCCGTCAAAAACCGGGTTGGACAGCGAACACTGAAGCTTTCTTT TRBJ1-1 TRBV14 NA NA
CASSPRTGEGANYGYTF TGTGCCAGCTCACCAAGGACAGGGGAAGGAGCTAACTATGGCTACACCTTC TRBJ1-2 TRBV18 TRBD1 NA
CASSYSGGGETQYF TGTGCCAGCAGTTACTCAGGGGGCGGGGAGACCCAGTACTTC TRBJ2-5 TRBV6-2/TRBV6-3 TRBD1 NA
CASSLGTGVSEAFF TGTGCCAGCAGCTTAGGGACAGGGGTCTCTGAAGCTTTCTTT TRBJ1-1 TRBV7-2 TRBD1 NA
CASRKLAGGYNEQFF TGTGCCAGCAGGAAACTAGCGGGGGGATACAATGAGCAGTTCTTC TRBJ2-1 TRBV2 TRBD2 NA
CASILTGDPSTDTQYF TGTGCCAGCATTCTGACAGGGGATCCTAGCACAGATACGCAGTATTTT TRBJ2-3 TRBV7-2 TRBD1 NA
CASSPQGDRNYGYTF TGTGCCAGCAGCCCACAAGGGGATAGGAACTATGGCTACACCTTC TRBJ1-2 TRBV6-5 NA NA
CASSKARPLGWRPQHF TGTGCCAGCAGCAAAGCGCGGCCCCTTGGATGGAGGCCCCAGCATTTT TRBJ1-5 TRBV21-1 NA NA
CASSRGGFGYTF TGTGCCAGCAGTCGAGGGGGCTTCGGCTACACCTTC TRBJ1-2 TRBV6-5 TRBD1 NA
CASSVFRADEQFF TGTGCCAGCAGCGTATTCAGGGCAGATGAGCAGTTCTTC TRBJ2-1 TRBV9 NA NA
CASSESGLGNEQFF TGTGCCAGCAGTGAATCGGGGTTGGGCAATGAGCAGTTCTTC TRBJ2-1 TRBV6-1 NA NA
CASSTRQLNLAFYTF TGTGCCAGCAGCACTCGACAGCTTAATCTTGCGTTCTACACCTTC TRBJ1-2 TRBV7-2 NA NA
CASSTGQVVYNEQFF TGCGCCAGCAGCACAGGACAGGTAGTCTACAATGAGCAGTTCTTC TRBJ2-1 TRBV5-1 TRBD1 NA